A single sample gave rise to the 14 T cell receptor beta chains below, sequenced in a study of blood T cell repertoires in COVID-19. Profiled with immunoSEQ multiplex PCR; TCRdb holds only in-frame clones, not every one. The table records approximately 59,000 clones, around 80% of them present only once. Sequencing was performed on peripheral blood. These TCRs come from a man older than 75 with acute or convalescent COVID-19.

The chain joins TRBV4-3 to TRBJ2-7, with 9 bases fitting TRBD2. Germline CDR1 LGHNA, CDR2 YSLEER. This CDR3 is 16 amino acids long. Trimming removed 1 base from V and 7 bases from J; junction bases left unmatched: 11. The CDR3 DNA is TGCGCCAGCAGCCAAGGTGCGGGAGGGGAAGGACGGGAGCAGTACTTC. Encoded protein: CASSQGAGGEGREQYF.

This clone was observed a single time. This chain joins TRBV24-1 and TRBJ2-3; 10 bases match TRBD2. Germline lookup yields CDR1 KGHDR and CDR2 SFDVKD. V trimming: 6 bases; J trimming: 7 bases; junction bases outside the gene matches: 9. The CDR3 is 15 amino acids. The CDR3 region has the DNA TGTGCCACCAGTTATCCTAGCGGGAGAGGGAATACGCAGTATTTT. It specifies CATSYPSGRGNTQYF.

This chain uses TRBV19 with TRBJ2-7, with TRBD2 matching 12 bases. The CDR3 is made up of 14 amino acids. Trimming removed 6 bases from V and 6 bases from J; junction bases left unmatched: 6. The V gene's germline CDR1 is LNHDA and CDR2 SQIVND (reference sequence). This chain's CDR3 is CASSPSGGASEQYF. The CDR3 DNA follows: TGTGCCAGTAGCCCTAGCGGGGGGGCCAGCGAGCAGTACTTC.

With respect to this clone: The junction shows a germline mismatch at one end, possibly a read error. This chain joins TRBV5-4 and TRBJ2-7, with D tentatively TRBD1 (5 bases). CDR3 length: 14 residues. The germline CDR1 and CDR2 sequences are SGHNT and YYREEE (reference sequence). Written as DNA, the CDR3 is TGTGCCAGCAGATTGGACACCTCTTCCTACGAGCAGTACTTC. It encodes CASRLDTSSYEQYF.

This clone was found a few times. The V and J genes are TRBV30 and TRBJ1-6; weak D call: TRBD1 (5 bases). The V gene lost 3 bases and the J gene lost 7 bases, with 13 bases spanning the gap. Germline values: CDR1 GTSNPN, CDR2 SVGIG (reference sequence). The CDR3 runs to 14 residues. The CDR3 DNA reads TGTGCCTGGAGCTCGAAGGGGTGGAATTCACCCCTCCACTTT. Translating gives CAWSSKGWNSPLHF.

This sequence joins TRBV7-9 and TRBJ1-1, with unresolved D. Germline V gives CDR1 SEHNR, CDR2 FQNEAQ (reference sequence). The CDR3 covers 11 residues. Trimming removed 4 bases at V and 11 bases at J, with 11 bases between. As DNA, the CDR3 is TGTGCCAGCAGCTACGGCCTCGGGGCTTTCTTT. Translating gives CASSYGLGAFF.

The chain carries TRBV15 and TRBJ1-3; perhaps TRBD1 as D (6 bases). Trimming pared 8 bases from V and 3 bases from J, leaving 17 bases between. The CDR3 length is 15 residues. Looked up from germline, CDR1 is LNHNV and CDR2 is YYDKDF (reference sequence). CDR3 protein: CATGGRGSYGNTIYF. In DNA form, the CDR3 reads TGTGCCACCGGGGGCCGGGGTTCTTATGGAAACACCATATATTTT.

The CDR3 is CASSLVSASGSEQYF. CDR3 bases: TGTGCCAGCAGCTTGGTTTCTGCTAGCGGGAGCGAGCAGTACTTC. The chain is built from TRBV5-5 and TRBJ2-7; TRBD2 agrees at 10 bases. The J segment lost 6 bases and the V segment lost 0 bases, leaving 6 bases of the junction unmatched. The CDR3 sequence is 15 residues long. The germline V gene has CDR1 SGHKS and CDR2 YYEKEE (reference sequence).

The CDR3 region is CASSYPPRLSYEQYF. CDR3 DNA: TGTGCCAGCAGTTACCCGCCCCGACTTAGCTACGAGCAGTACTTC. This chain uses TRBV6-2 or TRBV6-3 with TRBJ2-7; D is unresolved. Germline V gives CDR1 MNHEY, CDR2 SVGEGT. The V and J ends lost 2 bases and 3 bases respectively, with 14 bases between them. The CDR3 covers 15 residues.

The CDR3 DNA sequence: TGCAGCGTTGGGACTAGCGGGGGGTTCTACGAGCAGTACTTC. This translates into CSVGTSGGFYEQYF. J is TRBJ2-7 and V is TRBV29-1, with 14 positions matching TRBD2. Germline V lookup: CDR1 SQVTM, CDR2 ANQGSEA. V shed 4 bases, J shed 3 bases, and the junction held 2 bases outside the gene matches. The CDR3 has 14 residues.

The chain uses TRBV10-3 and TRBJ2-7, with 11 nucleotides matching TRBD2. CDR3 size: 16 residues. CDR1 is ENHRY and CDR2 is SYGVKD in the germline V gene. V trimming: 0 bases; J trimming: 3 bases; junction bases outside the gene matches: 4. CDR3 bases: TGTGCCATCAGTGAGTCGACTAGCGGGATAGGCTACGAGCAGTACTTC. This encodes CAISESTSGIGYEQYF.

This clone was counted only a few times. This chain connects TRBV7-3 to TRBJ2-3, with 10 bases fitting TRBD1. Trimming removed 5 bases from V and 0 bases from J; junction bases left unmatched: 20. This CDR3 has 21 residues. CDR1 and CDR2 (germline): SGHTA, FQGTGA. The CDR3 DNA is TGTGCCAGCAGCCTTACGCCCCCGGGACAGGGGTACTTTTCTAGCACAGATACGCAGTATTTT. This gives the protein CASSLTPPGQGYFSSTDTQYF.

This chain connects TRBV29-1 to TRBJ2-7, with a tentative D call TRBD1 (6 bases). Germline-derived CDR1 and CDR2 are SQVTM and ANQGSEA. The CDR3 sequence is 13 residues long. Trimming pared 8 bases from V and 0 bases from J, leaving 14 bases between. CDR3 region: CSIRQAISYEQYF. As DNA, the CDR3 is TGCAGCATCCGACAGGCCATCTCCTACGAGCAGTACTTC.

The chain is built from TRBV24-1 and TRBJ1-5; D ambiguous. The germline CDR1 and CDR2 sequences are KGHDR and SFDVKD. The CDR3 runs 12 residues. Trimming stripped 7 bases from V and 3 bases from J, with 6 bases between. This chain's CDR3 is CATSRYNQPQHF. CDR3 DNA: TGTGCCACCAGCCGGTACAATCAGCCCCAGCATTTT.